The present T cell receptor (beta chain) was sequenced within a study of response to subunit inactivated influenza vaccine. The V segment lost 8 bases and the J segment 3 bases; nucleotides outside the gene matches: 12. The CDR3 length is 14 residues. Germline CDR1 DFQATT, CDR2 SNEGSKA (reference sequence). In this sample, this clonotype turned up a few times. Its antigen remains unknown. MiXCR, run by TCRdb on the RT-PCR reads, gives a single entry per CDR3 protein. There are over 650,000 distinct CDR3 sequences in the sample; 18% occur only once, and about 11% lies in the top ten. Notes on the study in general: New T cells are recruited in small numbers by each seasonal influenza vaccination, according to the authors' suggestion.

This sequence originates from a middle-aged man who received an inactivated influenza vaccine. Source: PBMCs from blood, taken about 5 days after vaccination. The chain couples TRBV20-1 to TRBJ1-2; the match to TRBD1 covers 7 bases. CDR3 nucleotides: TGCAGTCCCGTCATGGGACAGCCCGACTATGGCTACACCTTC. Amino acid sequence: CSPVMGQPDYGYTF.